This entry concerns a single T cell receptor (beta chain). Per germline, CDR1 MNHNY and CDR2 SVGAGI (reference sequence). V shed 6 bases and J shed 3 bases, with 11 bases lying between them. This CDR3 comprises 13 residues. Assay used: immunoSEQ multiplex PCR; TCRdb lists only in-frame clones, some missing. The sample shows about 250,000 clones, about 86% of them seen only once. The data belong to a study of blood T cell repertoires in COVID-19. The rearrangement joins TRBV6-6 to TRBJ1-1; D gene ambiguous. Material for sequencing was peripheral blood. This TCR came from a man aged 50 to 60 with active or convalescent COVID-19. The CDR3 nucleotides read TGTGCCAGCAGCGCGGTCCGGGACACTGAAGCTTTCTTT. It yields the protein CASSAVRDTEAFF.